This TCR beta chain was captured by sequencing in a study of OX40 agonist ivuxolimab in advanced cancers. Overall study: The study reported partial responses in three patients: one hepatocellular carcinoma, two cutaneous melanoma. Broader study findings: Certain nonresponding patients likewise had low normalized T-cell clonal expansion. Patients with a partial response at 0.1-3.0 mg/kg had among the lowest clonal expansion.

Comment on this clone: Its antigen remains unidentified.

Autoimmune disease history or systemic immunosuppression led to patient exclusion. Germline V lookup: CDR1 SGHNT, CDR2 YYREEE (reference sequence). CDR3 length equals 16 residues. Between the trimmed V and J ends, which lost 4 bases and 0 bases, there was a span of 14 bases. Sequencing was performed with immunoSEQ multiplex PCR; in TCRdb, only in-frame clones are kept and a portion is missing. There are 100,000 to 120,000 clones in the sample; around nine tenths occur only once, and around 0.27% lies in the top ten. This chain links TRBV5-4 with TRBJ2-1; D is possibly TRBD1 (5 bases). Sample: CD4+ or CD8+ T cells sorted from blood, taken in a trial of the OX40 agonist ivuxolimab. The TCR sequence derives from an adult with an advanced solid tumor such as melanoma, head and neck, liver or kidney cancer. CDR3 DNA: TGTGCCAGCAGCCCGCAGGGTCTTCTCTCCTACAATGAGCAGTTCTTC. Its protein is CASSPQGLLSYNEQFF.